The T cell receptor (beta chain) described here comes from a study of vaccination and CD4 T cells after COVID-19. Study-level background: Stimulation of the cells used overlapping spike peptide pools from SARS-CoV-2 and from the common cold coronaviruses HCoV-NL63, HCoV-OC43 and HCoV-229E. Findings and caveats of the study: The rise in median SARS-CoV-2-reactive clonotypes, from around 21 to 38, was not significant.

Treatment described: roughly ten-day PBMC culture with coronavirus spike peptide pools or control peptides (ViraFEST assay). Before TCRs were sequenced, ViraFEST expanded antigen-specific T cells with peptide pools. An Oncomine TCR Beta short-read assay was used to sequence the DNA from cultured CD4+ T cells. TCRdb recomputed calls from the PCR reads with MiXCR, one row per CDR3 protein. The sample includes approximately 11,000 distinct CDR3 sequences, over 60% seen only once; the top ten take about 16%. The CDR3 spans 15 residues. CDR1 and CDR2 from the germline V gene are SGHTA and FQGNSA. Trimming took off 1 base at V and 10 bases at J, with 14 bases between the two ends. About this clonotype itself: The antigen is not known.

The sequenced material came from CD4+ T cells from blood, cultured in vitro. This chain links TRBV7-2 with TRBJ1-6, with D maybe TRBD1 (5 bases). The origin of this receptor is a human donor who had recovered from COVID-19. The CDR3 sequence is CASSLGGHDGSPLHF. In DNA, the CDR3 is TGTGCCAGCAGCTTAGGCGGACACGACGGGTCACCCCTCCACTTT. The full variable domain, completed using reference TRBV7-2 and TRBJ1-6, is GAGVSQSPSNKVTEKGKDVELRCDPISGHTALYWYRQSLGQGLEFLIYFQGNSAPDKSGLPSDRFSAERTGGSVSTLTIQRTQQEDSAVYLCASSLGGHDGSPLHFGNGTRLTVT.